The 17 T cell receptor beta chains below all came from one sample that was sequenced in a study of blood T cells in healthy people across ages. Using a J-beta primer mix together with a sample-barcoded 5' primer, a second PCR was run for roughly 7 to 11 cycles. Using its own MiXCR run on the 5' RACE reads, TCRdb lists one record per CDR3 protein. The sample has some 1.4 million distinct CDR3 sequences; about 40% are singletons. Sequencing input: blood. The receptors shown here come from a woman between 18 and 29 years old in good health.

The CDR3 loop is CSARDPGAPGANVLTF. DNA for the CDR3: TGCAGTGCTAGGGACCCAGGGGCTCCAGGGGCCAACGTCCTGACTTTC. The V and J genes are TRBV20-1 and TRBJ2-6; TRBD1 might be the D (6 bases). CDR1 and CDR2 (germline): DFQATT, SNEGSKA (reference sequence). The CDR3 totals 16 residues. Trimming removed 3 bases at V and 4 bases at J, with 16 bases between.

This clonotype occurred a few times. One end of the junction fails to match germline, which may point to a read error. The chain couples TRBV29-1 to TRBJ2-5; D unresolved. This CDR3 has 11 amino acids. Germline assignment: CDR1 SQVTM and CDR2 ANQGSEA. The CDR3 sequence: CSAQVGETQYF. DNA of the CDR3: TGCAGCGCTCAGGTAGGAGAGACACAGTACTTC.

The DNA of the CDR3 is TGTGCCAGCAGTCCCCCCGATTTAAGGGCCGGCGAGCAGTACTTC. It encodes CASSPPDLRAGEQYF. This chain links TRBV28 with TRBJ2-4; no reliable D call. The J call may be in error: the DNA end matches TRBJ2-7 better. Germline assignment: CDR1 MDHEN and CDR2 SYDVKM. This CDR3 comprises 15 residues.

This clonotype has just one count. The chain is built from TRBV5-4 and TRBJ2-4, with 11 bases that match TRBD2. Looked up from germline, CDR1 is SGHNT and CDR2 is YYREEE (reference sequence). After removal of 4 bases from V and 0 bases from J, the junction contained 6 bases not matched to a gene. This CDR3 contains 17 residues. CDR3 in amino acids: CASSAGTSGVAKNIQYF. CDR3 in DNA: TGTGCCAGCAGCGCGGGGACTAGCGGCGTAGCCAAAAACATTCAGTACTTC. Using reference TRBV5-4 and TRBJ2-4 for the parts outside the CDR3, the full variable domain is ETGVTQSPTHLIKTRGQQVTLRCSSQSGHNTVSWYQQALGQGPQFIFQYYREEENGRGNFPPRFSGLQFPNYSSELNVNALELDDSALYLCASSAGTSGVAKNIQYFGAGTRLSVL.

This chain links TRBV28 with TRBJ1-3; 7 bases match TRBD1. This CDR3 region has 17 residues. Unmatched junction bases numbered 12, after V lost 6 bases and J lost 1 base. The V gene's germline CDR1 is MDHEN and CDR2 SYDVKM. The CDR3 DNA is TGTGCCAGCAGCGATACCCCAGGGGGGCAGTCTGGAAACACCATATATTTT. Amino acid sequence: CASSDTPGGQSGNTIYF.

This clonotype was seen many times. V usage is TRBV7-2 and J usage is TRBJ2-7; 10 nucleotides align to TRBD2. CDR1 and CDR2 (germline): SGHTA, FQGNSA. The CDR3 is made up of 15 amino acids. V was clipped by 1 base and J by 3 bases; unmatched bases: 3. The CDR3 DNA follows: TGTGCCAGCAGCTTAGGGACTAGCGGATTCTACGAGCAGTACTTC. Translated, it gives CASSLGTSGFYEQYF.

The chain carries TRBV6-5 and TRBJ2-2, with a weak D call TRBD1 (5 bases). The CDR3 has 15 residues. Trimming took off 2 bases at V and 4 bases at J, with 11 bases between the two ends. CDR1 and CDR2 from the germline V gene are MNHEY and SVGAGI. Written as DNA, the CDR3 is TGTGCCAGCAGTTACGTAACAGGTGGCACCGGGGAGCTGTTTTTT. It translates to CASSYVTGGTGELFF.

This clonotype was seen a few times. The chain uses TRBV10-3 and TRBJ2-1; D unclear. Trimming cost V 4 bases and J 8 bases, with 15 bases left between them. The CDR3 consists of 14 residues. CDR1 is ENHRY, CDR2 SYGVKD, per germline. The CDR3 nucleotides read TGTGCCATCAGTGGGGCTCTGCGTAATCATGAGCAGTTCTTC. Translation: CAISGALRNHEQFF.

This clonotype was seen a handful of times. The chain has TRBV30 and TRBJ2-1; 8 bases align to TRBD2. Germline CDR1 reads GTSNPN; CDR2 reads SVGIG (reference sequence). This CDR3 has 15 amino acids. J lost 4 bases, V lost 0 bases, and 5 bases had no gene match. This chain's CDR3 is CAWSVPAGAYNEQFF. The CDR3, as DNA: TGTGCCTGGAGTGTTCCAGCGGGGGCTTACAATGAGCAGTTCTTC.

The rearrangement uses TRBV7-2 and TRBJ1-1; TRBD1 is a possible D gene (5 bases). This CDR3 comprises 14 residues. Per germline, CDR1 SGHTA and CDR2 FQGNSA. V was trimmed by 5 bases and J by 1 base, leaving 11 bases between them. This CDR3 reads CASSVRQTNTEAFF. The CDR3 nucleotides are TGTGCCAGCAGCGTGAGACAGACGAACACTGAAGCTTTCTTT.

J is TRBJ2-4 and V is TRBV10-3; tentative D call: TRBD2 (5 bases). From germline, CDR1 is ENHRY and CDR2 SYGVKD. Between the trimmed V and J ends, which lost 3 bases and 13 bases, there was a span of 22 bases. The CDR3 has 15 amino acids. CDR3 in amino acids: CAISEGRAGGGEQYF. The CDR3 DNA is TGTGCCATCAGTGAAGGGCGGGCGGGCGGCGGTGAGCAGTACTTC.

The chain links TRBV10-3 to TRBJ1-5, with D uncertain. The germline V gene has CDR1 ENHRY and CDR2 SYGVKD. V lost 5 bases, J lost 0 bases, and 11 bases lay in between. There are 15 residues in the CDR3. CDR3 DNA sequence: TGTGCCATCAGTAGAGGACCCGATAGCAATCAGCCCCAGCATTTT. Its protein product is CAISRGPDSNQPQHF.

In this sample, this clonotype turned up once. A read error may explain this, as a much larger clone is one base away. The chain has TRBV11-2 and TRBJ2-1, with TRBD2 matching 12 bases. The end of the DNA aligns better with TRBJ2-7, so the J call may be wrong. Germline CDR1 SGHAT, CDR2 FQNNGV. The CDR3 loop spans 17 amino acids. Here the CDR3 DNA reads TGTGCCAGCAGCCCAATGACTAGCGGGGGACCATACAATGAGCAGTACTTC. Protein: CASSPMTSGGPYNEQYF.

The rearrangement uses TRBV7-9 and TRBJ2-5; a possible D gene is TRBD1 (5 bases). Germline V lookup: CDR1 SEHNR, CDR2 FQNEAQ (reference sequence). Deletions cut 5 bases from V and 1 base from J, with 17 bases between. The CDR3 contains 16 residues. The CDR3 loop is CASSAYNRFPQETQYF. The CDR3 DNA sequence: TGTGCCAGCAGCGCATACAACAGGTTCCCCCAAGAGACCCAGTACTTC.

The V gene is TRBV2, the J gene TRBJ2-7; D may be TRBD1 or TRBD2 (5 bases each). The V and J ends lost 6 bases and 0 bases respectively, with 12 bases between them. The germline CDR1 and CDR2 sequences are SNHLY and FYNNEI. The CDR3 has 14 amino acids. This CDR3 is CASRSRGSSYEQYF. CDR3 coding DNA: TGTGCCAGCAGATCTCGGGGCAGCTCCTACGAGCAGTACTTC.

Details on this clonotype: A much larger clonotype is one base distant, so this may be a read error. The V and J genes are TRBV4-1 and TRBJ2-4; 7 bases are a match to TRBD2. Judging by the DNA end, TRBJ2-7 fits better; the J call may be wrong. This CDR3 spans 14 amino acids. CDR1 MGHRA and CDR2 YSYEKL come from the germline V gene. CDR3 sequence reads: CASSQEGLTFEQYF. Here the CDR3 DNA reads TGCGCCAGCAGCCAAGAGGGACTAACCTTCGAGCAGTACTTC.

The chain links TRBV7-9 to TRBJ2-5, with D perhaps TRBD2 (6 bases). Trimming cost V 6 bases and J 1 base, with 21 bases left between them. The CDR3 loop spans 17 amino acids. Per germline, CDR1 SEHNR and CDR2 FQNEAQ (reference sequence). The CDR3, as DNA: TGTGCCAGCAGACCCCCCCGTGGGACTCGACTCCAAGAGACCCAGTACTTC. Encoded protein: CASRPPRGTRLQETQYF.